This T cell receptor beta chain emerged from a study of regulatory T cells in long-lasting Graves disease. Indicated time point: newly diagnosed GD, antithyroid drugs for less than 3 months. Extracted RNA from PBMCs served as the source of the TCR library. As a group, patients came from one endocrinology department in Xi'an, China. CDR3 length: 11 residues. V was trimmed by 5 bases and J by 13 bases, leaving 11 bases between them. The germline V gene encodes CDR1 SEHNR and CDR2 FQNEAQ (reference sequence). With iRepertoire HTBI primers and Arm-PCR of CDR3 regions, TCR beta libraries were built. TCRdb re-called the multiplex PCR reads with MiXCR, one entry per CDR3 protein. The repertoire holds about 620,000 distinct CDR3 sequences, roughly 15% seen once, with around 18% in the top ten. Separately, the same data were catalogued under a study of T cells in Graves' hyperthyroidism and ophthalmopathy.

V and J are TRBV7-9 and TRBJ2-2, with D possibly TRBD1 on 6 matching bases. This TCR was sampled from a woman aged 30 to 39 with Graves disease. The source was peripheral blood mononuclear cells (PBMCs), collected at new diagnosis, from a patient treated with antithyroid drugs. CDR3 protein: CASSPGVGLFF. Written as DNA, the CDR3 is TGTGCCAGCAGCCCAGGGGTGGGGCTGTTTTTT.